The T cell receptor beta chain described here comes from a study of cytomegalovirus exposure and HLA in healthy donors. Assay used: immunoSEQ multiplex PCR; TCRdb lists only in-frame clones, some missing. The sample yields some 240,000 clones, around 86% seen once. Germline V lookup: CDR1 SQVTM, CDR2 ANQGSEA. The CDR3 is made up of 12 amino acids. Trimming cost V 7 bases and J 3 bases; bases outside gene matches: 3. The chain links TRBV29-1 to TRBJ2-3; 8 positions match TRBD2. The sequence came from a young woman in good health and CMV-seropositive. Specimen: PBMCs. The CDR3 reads CSAGGETDTQYF. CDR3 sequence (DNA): TGCAGCGCGGGGGGGGAAACAGATACGCAGTATTTT.